Included here is one T cell receptor (beta chain) sequence, with context. The entry originates in a study of cytomegalovirus exposure and HLA in healthy donors. It was with 60 Vbeta and 13 Jbeta primers that the PCR ran. Repertoires were generated with immunoSEQ multiplex PCR, while TCRdb's copy carries only in-frame clones and drops some. In the table there are fewer than 200,000 clones, about 90% of which are singletons. The CDR3 consists of 16 residues. CDR1 and CDR2 (germline): SNHLY, FYNNEI. V trimming: 3 bases; J trimming: 1 base; junction bases outside the gene matches: 5. This TCR was recovered from a girl under three years old in good health and CMV-seronegative. The sample was PBMCs. The chain links TRBV2 to TRBJ2-5; 10 bases map to TRBD2. The CDR3 region is CASSDSSGRAQETQYF. The CDR3 coding sequence is TGTGCCAGCAGTGATTCTAGCGGGAGAGCCCAAGAGACCCAGTACTTC.